This T cell receptor beta chain was recorded in a study of blood T cell repertoires in COVID-19. Study as a whole: Material from acute and convalescent COVID-19 was sourced from the United States, Italy and Spain. Sample material is recorded as cDNA or gDNA derived from T cells, B-cell-depleted T cells, or PBMCs.

Exposed participants encountered a COVID-19 case during the 2 weeks preceding study entry. The table came from immunoSEQ multiplex PCR; TCRdb's copy has only in-frame clones and leaves some out. The repertoire holds under 300,000 clones, with roughly 88% as singletons. Germline trimming cut 4 bases from V and 1 base from J; bases unmatched to any gene: 6. Germline V gene data show CDR1 as LGHNA and CDR2 as YSLEER. There are 16 residues in the CDR3. This receptor was obtained from a woman aged 35 to 49 who had been exposed to COVID-19. The chain couples TRBV4-3 to TRBJ2-2, with 7 bases matching TRBD1. Input material: PBMCs or T cells enriched from blood (not recorded which). CDR3 DNA: TGCGCCAGCAGCCGGAAGGACAGGCGGAACACCGGGGAGCTGTTTTTT. It specifies CASSRKDRRNTGELFF.